This is a list of T cell receptor beta chains from one sample in a study of T cell responses to AZD1222 COVID-19 vaccine. The data were produced by immunoSEQ multiplex PCR, yet TCRdb's version contains in-frame clones alone and is incomplete. Among 120,000 or so clones listed, 75% to 90% were seen once. Sequencing used peripheral blood, obtained on day 0 of MenACWY control vaccination. The receptors stem from an adult in good health. Both conserved end residues are part of each CDR3. The D gene is left open where the match is weak. The listing skips clone size in some rows; elsewhere it reads once, few, many or a size class.

V: TRBV5-5
J: TRBJ2-1
D: TRBD2
length: 15
size: .
CDR3: CASSTGTSVSYEQFF
DNA: TGTGCCAGCAGTACCGGGACTAGCGTCAGTTATGAGCAGTTCTTC

V: TRBV9
J: TRBJ2-1
D: TRBD1
length: 15
size: .
CDR3: CASSVGTGRYNEQFF
DNA: TGTGCCAGCAGCGTGGGGACAGGTCGCTACAATGAGCAGTTCTTC

V: TRBV7-9
J: TRBJ2-2
D: .
length: 15
size: .
CDR3: CASSITGGFTGELFF
DNA: TGTGCCAGCAGCATAACGGGCGGGTTCACCGGGGAGCTGTTTTTT

V: TRBV6-7
J: TRBJ1-5
D: .
length: 14
size: .
CDR3: CARTRDTDNQPQHF
DNA: TGTGCCCGCACCCGGGACACGGACAATCAGCCCCAGCATTTT

V: TRBV4-3
J: TRBJ2-4
D: TRBD1
length: 16
size: once
CDR3: CASSQDSAGGEDIQYF
DNA: TGCGCCAGCAGCCAAGATTCGGCAGGGGGCGAGGACATTCAGTACTTC

V: TRBV4-1
J: TRBJ2-7
D: .
length: 15
size: once
CDR3: CASSRVASEIYEQYF
DNA: TGCGCCAGCAGCCGCGTCGCTAGCGAGATCTACGAGCAGTACTTC

V: TRBV6-6
J: TRBJ1-2
D: TRBD1
length: 13
size: .
CDR3: CASSQVSGGGYTF
DNA: TGTGCCAGCAGCCAAGTATCAGGGGGCGGCTACACCTTC

V: TRBV7-3
J: TRBJ2-1
D: TRBD2
length: 15
size: once
CDR3: CASSLIASGNNEQFF
DNA: TGTGCCAGCAGCTTAATTGCTAGCGGAAACAATGAGCAGTTCTTC

V: TRBV5-4
J: TRBJ1-5
D: .
length: 13
size: .
CDR3: CASSDQGSEPQHF
DNA: TGTGCCAGCAGCGACCAGGGGTCAGAGCCCCAGCATTTT

V: TRBV5-1
J: TRBJ2-2
D: .
length: 13
size: .
CDR3: CASSFLASGELFF
DNA: TGCGCCAGCAGCTTTCTAGCGAGCGGGGAGCTGTTTTTT

V: TRBV5-1
J: TRBJ2-3
D: .
length: 13
size: .
CDR3: CASSFLGSDTQYF
DNA: TGCGCCAGCAGCTTCTTAGGCTCAGATACGCAGTATTTT

V: TRBV5-1
J: TRBJ2-7
D: TRBD2
length: 14
size: .
CDR3: CASRVGTTSYEQYF
DNA: TGCGCCAGCAGGGTGGGGACTACCTCCTACGAGCAGTACTTC

V: TRBV7-9
J: TRBJ1-2
D: .
length: 15
size: .
CDR3: CASSLFAVRNYGYTF
DNA: TGTGCCAGCAGCTTATTCGCGGTGCGAAACTATGGCTACACCTTC

V: TRBV3-1/TRBV3-2
J: TRBJ1-1
D: .
length: 14
size: .
CDR3: CASSQDIMNTEAFF
DNA: TGTGCCAGCAGCCAAGATATTATGAACACTGAAGCTTTCTTT

V: TRBV10-3
J: TRBJ1-3
D: .
length: 15
size: .
CDR3: CAITPTEFSGNTIYF
DNA: TGTGCCATCACCCCGACAGAGTTCTCTGGAAACACCATATATTTT

V: TRBV6-2/TRBV6-3
J: TRBJ2-6
D: .
length: 17
size: .
CDR3: CASSYSKGQAGANVLTF
DNA: TGTGCCAGCAGTTACTCGAAAGGTCAGGCTGGGGCCAACGTCCTGACTTTC

V: TRBV6-2/TRBV6-3
J: TRBJ1-4
D: .
length: 15
size: .
CDR3: CASSYRAIFNEKLFF
DNA: TGTGCCAGCAGTTACCGGGCAATCTTTAATGAAAAACTGTTTTTT

V: TRBV11-3
J: TRBJ1-6
D: .
length: 15
size: few
CDR3: CASSPAGRGDSPLHF
DNA: TGTGCCAGCAGCCCAGCGGGCAGGGGAGATTCACCCCTCCACTTT

V: TRBV5-4
J: TRBJ2-7
D: .
length: 14
size: .
CDR3: CASSFRERSYEQYF
DNA: TGTGCCAGCAGCTTCCGGGAGAGGTCCTACGAGCAGTACTTC

V: TRBV6-1
J: TRBJ1-2
D: .
length: 15
size: .
CDR3: CASSEGGQGNYGYTF
DNA: TGTGCCAGCAGTGAAGGAGGTCAGGGCAACTATGGCTACACCTTC

V: TRBV19
J: TRBJ1-1
D: TRBD1
length: 14
size: .
CDR3: CASSLRGLDTEAFF
DNA: TGTGCCAGTAGCCTCAGGGGGCTGGACACTGAAGCTTTCTTT

V: TRBV2
J: TRBJ2-7
D: TRBD1
length: 13
size: .
CDR3: CATNRDRSYEQYF
DNA: TGTGCCACCAACCGGGACAGATCCTACGAGCAGTACTTC

V: TRBV11-3
J: TRBJ1-3
D: .
length: 13
size: .
CDR3: CASTSDVGNTMYF
DNA: TGTGCCAGCACCTCAGATGTCGGGAACACCATGTATTTT

V: TRBV6-6
J: TRBJ1-2
D: .
length: 16
size: .
CDR3: CASSYSMGQGSDGYTF
DNA: TGTGCCAGCAGTTACTCGATGGGCCAGGGCTCGGATGGCTACACCTTC

V: TRBV5-4
J: TRBJ1-1
D: .
length: 16
size: .
CDR3: CASSLASRAMNTEAFF
DNA: TGTGCCAGCAGCTTGGCATCGAGGGCCATGAACACTGAAGCTTTCTTT

V: TRBV5-6
J: TRBJ1-5
D: TRBD1
length: 16
size: .
CDR3: CASSIKTGASNQPQHF
DNA: TGTGCCAGCAGCATAAAGACAGGGGCTAGCAATCAGCCCCAGCATTTT

V: TRBV5-8
J: TRBJ2-6
D: .
length: 16
size: .
CDR3: CASSLGVNSGANVLTF
DNA: TGTGCCAGCAGCTTGGGGGTCAACTCTGGGGCCAACGTCCTGACTTTC

V: TRBV19
J: TRBJ1-5
D: .
length: 13
size: .
CDR3: CASSPQGDQPQHF
DNA: TGTGCCAGTAGTCCACAGGGTGATCAGCCCCAGCATTTT

V: TRBV25-1
J: TRBJ2-1
D: TRBD2
length: 14
size: once
CDR3: CASSEWGGPNEQFF
DNA: TGTGCCAGCAGTGAATGGGGGGGTCCCAATGAGCAGTTCTTC

V: TRBV29-1
J: TRBJ2-1
D: TRBD1
length: 11
size: .
CDR3: CSGYRGNEQFF
DNA: TGCAGCGGTTACAGGGGCAATGAGCAGTTCTTC

V: TRBV2
J: TRBJ2-5
D: TRBD1
length: 16
size: .
CDR3: CASSSGTGVGSETQYF
DNA: TGTGCCAGCAGTTCCGGGACAGGGGTGGGGTCGGAGACCCAGTACTTC

V: TRBV11-3
J: TRBJ2-1
D: .
length: 13
size: once
CDR3: CASSLFRAVEQFF
DNA: TGTGCCAGCAGCTTATTTAGGGCCGTTGAGCAGTTCTTC

V: TRBV7-6
J: TRBJ2-3
D: TRBD2
length: 12
size: .
CDR3: CASAGEADTQYF
DNA: TGTGCCAGCGCGGGAGAGGCAGATACGCAGTATTTT

V: TRBV12-3/TRBV12-4
J: TRBJ1-2
D: .
length: 13
size: few
CDR3: CASSLMGVYGYTF
DNA: TGTGCCAGCAGTCTTATGGGGGTCTATGGCTACACCTTC

V: TRBV29-1
J: TRBJ2-7
D: TRBD1
length: 14
size: .
CDR3: CSVVGTGGRHEQYF
DNA: TGCAGCGTTGTAGGGACAGGGGGACGGCACGAGCAGTACTTC

V: TRBV6-2/TRBV6-3
J: TRBJ1-5
D: .
length: 14
size: .
CDR3: CASSVGLSNQPQHF
DNA: TGTGCCAGCAGTGTCGGGCTTAGCAATCAGCCCCAGCATTTT

V: TRBV20-1
J: TRBJ2-2
D: TRBD2
length: 14
size: .
CDR3: CSAGGLADTGELFF
DNA: TGCAGTGCTGGTGGGCTAGCGGACACCGGGGAGCTGTTTTTT

V: TRBV5-4
J: TRBJ1-4
D: .
length: 14
size: .
CDR3: CASSREGLNEKLFF
DNA: TGTGCCAGCAGCCGGGAGGGGCTAAATGAAAAACTGTTTTTT

V: TRBV5-8
J: TRBJ2-3
D: TRBD2
length: 15
size: .
CDR3: CASSLAGGRGDTQYF
DNA: TGTGCCAGCAGCTTGGCCGGGGGGAGGGGAGATACGCAGTATTTT

V: TRBV21-1
J: TRBJ2-5
D: .
length: 16
size: .
CDR3: CASSGELADEQETQYF
DNA: TGTGCCAGCAGCGGGGAACTAGCGGACGAGCAAGAGACCCAGTACTTC

V: TRBV11-3
J: TRBJ1-3
D: .
length: 15
size: once
CDR3: CASSLEGISGNTIYF
DNA: TGTGCCAGCAGCTTAGAGGGGATCTCTGGAAACACCATATATTTT

V: TRBV12-5
J: TRBJ2-7
D: .
length: 13
size: .
CDR3: CASGFGGPYEQYF
DNA: TGTGCTAGTGGTTTTGGGGGACCCTACGAGCAGTACTTC

V: TRBV9
J: TRBJ2-2
D: .
length: 13
size: once
CDR3: CASSVDIIGELFF
DNA: TGTGCCAGCAGCGTAGATATCATCGGGGAGCTGTTTTTT

V: TRBV6-5
J: TRBJ2-6
D: TRBD1
length: 14
size: .
CDR3: CASNRDRGANVLTF
DNA: TGTGCCAGTAACCGGGACAGAGGGGCCAACGTCCTGACTTTC

V: TRBV6-5
J: TRBJ1-4
D: .
length: 15
size: .
CDR3: CASSPGAGAAEKLFF
DNA: TGTGCCAGCAGCCCGGGGGCAGGGGCTGCCGAAAAACTGTTTTTT

V: TRBV6-1
J: TRBJ2-3
D: TRBD1
length: 16
size: once
CDR3: CASSEHRDRVTDTQYF
DNA: TGTGCCAGCAGTGAGCACCGGGACAGGGTAACAGATACGCAGTATTTT

V: TRBV7-9
J: TRBJ1-1
D: .
length: 13
size: .
CDR3: CASSLESGTEAFF
DNA: TGTGCCAGCAGCTTAGAATCCGGGACTGAAGCTTTCTTT

V: TRBV7-9
J: TRBJ1-2
D: .
length: 14
size: .
CDR3: CASSFRAENYGYTF
DNA: TGTGCCAGCAGCTTCAGGGCTGAGAACTATGGCTACACCTTC

V: TRBV6-2/TRBV6-3
J: TRBJ1-2
D: .
length: 13
size: .
CDR3: CASSYSGLGGYTF
DNA: TGTGCCAGCAGCTACTCGGGGCTGGGTGGCTACACCTTC

V: TRBV2
J: TRBJ2-2
D: TRBD1
length: 15
size: once
CDR3: CASSRGQGGVGELFF
DNA: TGTGCCAGCAGCCGAGGACAGGGGGGGGTCGGGGAGCTGTTTTTT

V: TRBV7-3
J: TRBJ2-2
D: .
length: 16
size: .
CDR3: CASSLGLTGRTGELFF
DNA: TGTGCCAGCAGCTTAGGGCTGACAGGGAGGACCGGGGAGCTGTTTTTT

V: TRBV9
J: TRBJ1-2
D: TRBD1
length: 16
size: .
CDR3: CASSPQDRGGFYGYTF
DNA: TGTGCCAGCAGCCCTCAGGACAGGGGGGGATTTTATGGCTACACCTTC

V: TRBV6-4
J: TRBJ2-2
D: .
length: 14
size: few
CDR3: CASSAGPDTGELFF
DNA: TGTGCCAGCAGTGCGGGTCCGGACACCGGGGAGCTGTTTTTT

V: TRBV25-1
J: TRBJ1-4
D: .
length: 16
size: .
CDR3: CASSPGRVATNEKLFF
DNA: TGTGCCAGCAGTCCAGGACGGGTTGCAACTAATGAAAAACTGTTTTTT

V: TRBV24-1
J: TRBJ1-5
D: .
length: 15
size: .
CDR3: CATSATGESNQPQHF
DNA: TGTGCCACCAGTGCGACGGGTGAGAGCAATCAGCCCCAGCATTTT

V: TRBV10-2
J: TRBJ1-6
D: TRBD1
length: 15
size: few
CDR3: CASSVPGTGVSPLHF
DNA: TGCGCCAGCAGTGTCCCCGGGACAGGGGTTTCACCCCTCCACTTT